This TCR beta chain was profiled in a study of spatial heterogeneity in lung cancer. Study results and limitations: Counts of expanded intratumoral alpha and beta TCRs tracked tumor mutation counts. Ubiquitous expanded TCR counts tracked ubiquitous nonsynonymous mutations, and regional counts tracked regional ones.

This clonotype was counted ten times or more. What it recognizes is unknown. Carried by each TCR cDNA molecule was a unique molecular identifier. TCRdb reprocessed the 5' RACE reads with MiXCR, giving one entry per CDR3 protein. The sample consists of thousands of distinct CDR3 sequences, about 10% of them appearing once. V lost 7 bases, J lost 4 bases, and 7 bases stayed unmatched. The CDR3 is 14 residues long. Germline lookup yields CDR1 SNHLY and CDR2 FYNNEI. The sample's time point: sample taken at primary tumor resection. No cell sorting; template was whole RNA from tumor, lung tissue or PBMC. The rearrangement links TRBV2 to TRBJ1-1, with 9 nucleotides matching TRBD1. The sequence was collected from a male donor with early-stage non-small cell lung cancer. The specimen comprised lung tumor tissue, sampled at surgery. CDR3 in amino acids: CASKLQGASTEAFF. DNA for the CDR3: TGTGCCAGCAAACTACAGGGGGCGTCCACTGAAGCTTTCTTT.